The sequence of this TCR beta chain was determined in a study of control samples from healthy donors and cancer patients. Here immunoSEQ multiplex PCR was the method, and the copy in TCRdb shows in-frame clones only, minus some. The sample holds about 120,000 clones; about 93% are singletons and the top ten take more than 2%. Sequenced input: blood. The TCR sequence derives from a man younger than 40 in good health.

CDR3 amino acids: CASAPGRDNSPLHF. The CDR3 nucleotides read TGTGCCAGCGCACCGGGACGGGATAATTCACCCCTCCACTTT. The V and J genes are TRBV27 and TRBJ1-6; a possible D gene is TRBD1 (5 bases). Trimming took 8 bases from V and 5 from J, leaving 13 bases between them. This CDR3 region has 14 residues. Germline loops: CDR1 MNHEY, CDR2 SMNVEV (reference sequence).